This T cell receptor (beta chain) is drawn from a study of T cell responses to AZD1222 COVID-19 vaccine. V was trimmed by 6 bases and J by 4 bases, leaving 12 bases between them. Germline CDR1 is MNHEY and CDR2 is SVGAGI. The CDR3 is 13 amino acids. The data were produced by immunoSEQ multiplex PCR, yet TCRdb's version contains in-frame clones alone and is incomplete. The sample comprises 68,000 or so clones, about three quarters of which are singletons, and 9.5% to 13% rests with the top ten. A few counts support this clone. This receptor was taken from an adult in good health. V is TRBV6-5 and J is TRBJ1-2; possibly TRBD1 for D (5 bases). The sequenced sample was peripheral blood, obtained on day 0 of AZD1222 vaccination. Here the CDR3 reads CASRRQLIYGYTF. CDR3 bases: TGTGCCAGCAGGAGACAGCTTATCTATGGCTACACCTTC.